The clone carrying this T cell receptor beta chain was recorded a few times. Its antigen is not identified. This specimen belongs to a study of T cells after yellow fever vaccination. Study results and limitations: The booster response re-showed most primary clones: over 95% CD4, approximately 90% CD8.

They built TCR cDNA with 5'RACE template switching, a step that put in a universal primer site and UMIs. TCRdb reanalysed the 5' RACE reads using MiXCR and keeps one entry per CDR3 protein. This sample has 500,000 to 650,000 distinct CDR3 sequences, with more than 9% found just once. Germline CDR1 reads DFQATT; CDR2 reads SNEGSKA (reference sequence). CDR3 length: 15 residues. V was pared by 6 bases and J by 1 base, with 16 bases between. The source material was PBMCs, sampled on the day of the yellow fever booster vaccination. J is TRBJ2-1 and V is TRBV20-1; D perhaps matches TRBD1 (6 bases). This sequence was found in a man younger than 45 who received the YFV17D yellow fever vaccine. CDR3 DNA: TGCAGTGCCCCGGTTGTAGGACAGTCCTACAATGAGCAGTTCTTC. Translating it yields CSAPVVGQSYNEQFF.